Below, 7 T cell receptor beta chains from the same sample are listed, as sequenced in a study of tumor-infiltrating lymphocytes in oesophageal squamous cell carcinoma. TCRdb used MiXCR to reprocess the PCR reads, holding one entry per CDR3 protein. The sample contains fewer than 20,000 distinct CDR3 sequences, approximately 40% of which appear only once. The sample consisted of esophageal tumor tissue. These receptors all stem from a male donor with esophageal squamous cell carcinoma.

This clonotype was found once. V usage is TRBV7-2 and J usage is TRBJ2-6; perhaps TRBD1 as D (5 bases). This CDR3 has 18 residues. Trimming pared 4 bases from V and 0 bases from J, leaving 16 bases between. Germline V gene data show CDR1 as SGHTA and CDR2 as FQGNSA. The DNA for the CDR3 is TGTGCCAGCAGCTACCCTTTTGGACACCACTCTGGGGCCAACGTCCTGACTTTC. This translates into CASSYPFGHHSGANVLTF.

The sample holds a few counts of this clonotype. The chain recombines TRBV7-2 with TRBJ2-5; no clear D gene. V was cut by 1 base and J by 2 bases, with 5 bases left in between. There are 13 residues in the CDR3. Germline loops: CDR1 SGHTA, CDR2 FQGNSA. CDR3 in DNA: TGTGCCAGCAGCTTAGTCTTACAAGAGACCCAGTACTTC. It is translated as CASSLVLQETQYF.

The genes are TRBV12-5 and TRBJ2-3, with a possible D match to TRBD2 (6 bases). The end of the DNA is better explained by TRBJ2-1, so the J call may be wrong. The V gene's germline CDR1 is LGHNT and CDR2 FRNRAP. The CDR3 has 16 amino acids. The CDR3 protein is CASGDGGGRSYNEQFF. In DNA form, the CDR3 reads TGTGCTAGTGGGGATGGGGGAGGTCGCTCCTACAATGAGCAGTTCTTC.

On this clonotype itself: A much larger clone lies a single base off, so this may be a read error. This chain connects TRBV5-8 to TRBJ2-5; D is perhaps TRBD1 (6 bases). The CDR3 has 12 residues. V lost 4 bases and J 11 bases, leaving 15 bases between the germline ends. In germline, CDR1 is SGHTS, CDR2 YDEGEE. CDR3 in amino acids: CASSPGGGEQYF. CDR3 sequence (DNA): TGTGCCAGCAGCCCTGGGGGCGGTGAGCAGTACTTC. Supplemented by reference TRBV5-8 and TRBJ2-5, the full variable domain reads EAGVTQSPTHLIKTRGQQATLRCSPISGHTSVYWYQQALGLGLQFLLWYDEGEERNRGNFPPRFSGRQFPNYSSELNVNALELEDSALYLCASSPGGGEQYFGPGTRLLVL.

This chain uses TRBV7-6 with TRBJ2-5; D is undetermined. The germline V and J ends were trimmed by 0 bases and 1 base, with 3 bases remaining between them. CDR1 SGHVS and CDR2 FNYEAQ come from the germline V gene. CDR3 length equals 13 residues. The chain's CDR3 is CASSLAVQETQYF. The DNA for the CDR3 is TGTGCCAGCAGCTTAGCGGTCCAAGAGACCCAGTACTTC. Together with reference TRBV7-6 and TRBJ2-5, the CDR3 gives the full variable domain: GAGVSQSPRYKVTKRGQDVALRCDPISGHVSLYWYRQALGQGPEFLTYFNYEAQQDKSGLPNDRFSAERPEGSISTLTIQRTEQRDSAMYRCASSLAVQETQYFGPGTRLLVL.

This clonotype was seen at least ten times. The V call is TRBV24-1, the J call TRBJ2-1, with 10 bases matching TRBD1. CDR1 is KGHDR and CDR2 is SFDVKD in the germline V gene. The CDR3 is 15 residues long. After removal of 4 bases from V and 8 bases from J, the junction contained 7 bases not matched to a gene. CDR3 bases: TGTGCCACCAGTGACCCCGGGACAGGGGTGGATGAGCAGTTCTTC. Protein sequence: CATSDPGTGVDEQFF.

Within the sample, this clonotype is medium-sized. The chain couples TRBV7-9 to TRBJ1-4; no definite D call. V gave up 1 base and J gave up 7 bases, with 7 bases separating them. The CDR3 runs 13 residues. The germline CDR1 and CDR2 sequences are SEHNR and FQNEAQ (reference sequence). In nucleotides, the CDR3 is TGTGCCAGCAGCTTAGGGATCGGTGAAAAACTGTTTTTT. Its protein product is CASSLGIGEKLFF.